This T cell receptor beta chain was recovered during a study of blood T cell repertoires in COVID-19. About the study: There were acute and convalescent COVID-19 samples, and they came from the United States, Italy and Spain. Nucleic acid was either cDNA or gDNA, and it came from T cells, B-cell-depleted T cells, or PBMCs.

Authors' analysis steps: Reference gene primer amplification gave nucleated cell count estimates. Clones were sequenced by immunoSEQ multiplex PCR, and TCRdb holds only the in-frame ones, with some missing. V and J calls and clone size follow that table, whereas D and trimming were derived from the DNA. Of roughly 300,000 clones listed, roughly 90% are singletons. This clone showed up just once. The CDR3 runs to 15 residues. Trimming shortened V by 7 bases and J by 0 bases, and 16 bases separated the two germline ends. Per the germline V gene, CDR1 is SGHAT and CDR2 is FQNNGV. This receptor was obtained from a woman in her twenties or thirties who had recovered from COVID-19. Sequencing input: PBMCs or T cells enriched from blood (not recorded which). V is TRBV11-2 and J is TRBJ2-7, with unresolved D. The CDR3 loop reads CASTLLPSSSYEQYF. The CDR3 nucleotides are TGTGCCAGCACCCTCCTGCCAAGTAGCTCCTACGAGCAGTACTTC.